A single sample gave rise to the 3 T cell receptor beta chains below, sequenced in a study of spatial heterogeneity in lung cancer. A single record per CDR3 protein comes from TCRdb applying MiXCR to the 5' RACE reads. The data contain tens of thousands of distinct CDR3 sequences, around 7% of them singletons. Time point described: sample taken at primary tumor resection. The material sequenced was PBMCs, taken at surgery. The receptors were sampled from a male donor with early-stage non-small cell lung cancer.

This clonotype showed up many times. The CDR3 here is CASSDNQPQHF. The CDR3 DNA is TGTGCCAGCAGTGACAATCAGCCCCAGCATTTT. The V gene is TRBV28, the J gene TRBJ1-5; D call uncertain. CDR3 size: 11 residues. CDR1 is MDHEN, CDR2 SYDVKM, per germline. The V end was cut by 5 bases, the J end by 3 bases, with 2 bases between.

This clonotype was seen repeatedly, ten times or more. The rearrangement links TRBV5-1 to TRBJ2-2, with TRBD2 matching 7 bases. The CDR3 covers 14 residues. Germline V lookup: CDR1 SGHRS, CDR2 YFSETQ. J gave up 9 bases and V 1 base, and 6 bases lay outside the gene matches. CDR3 DNA: TGCGCCAGCAGCTTGTCCGGGACTATCCGGGAGCTGTTTTTT. This gives the protein CASSLSGTIRELFF.

This clonotype occurred many times. The chain has TRBV18 and TRBJ2-4; a possible D gene is TRBD2 (5 bases). The CDR3 consists of 15 residues. Germline CDR1 KGHSH, CDR2 LQKENI. The germline V and J ends were trimmed by 3 bases and 0 bases, with 9 bases remaining between them. CDR3 nucleotide sequence: TGTGCCAGCTCACCCGCACTAGTAGCCAAAAACATTCAGTACTTC. This translates into CASSPALVAKNIQYF.